The next 19 T cell receptor beta chains were all read from a single sample in a study of blood T cell repertoires in COVID-19. Libraries were prepared by immunoSEQ multiplex PCR; TCRdb keeps only in-frame clonotypes and omits some of them. The table lists 250,000 to 300,000 clones, 75% to 95% of them singletons. Sequencing was carried out using PBMCs or T cells enriched from blood (not recorded which). Source of these receptors: a woman in her thirties who had recovered from COVID-19.

The gene calls are TRBV5-6 and TRBJ1-5; D not resolved. The germline V and J ends were trimmed by 1 base and 0 bases, with 8 bases remaining between them. The CDR3 extends over 15 amino acids. Germline V CDR1 and CDR2: SGHDT, YYEEEE. This CDR3 is CASSLWANSNQPQHF. CDR3 coding DNA: TGTGCCAGCAGCTTGTGGGCGAATAGCAATCAGCCCCAGCATTTT.

This chain links TRBV14 with TRBJ1-5; D is possibly TRBD1 (6 bases). CDR3 length: 12 amino acids. Trimming cost V 3 bases and J 7 bases, with 7 bases left between them. Germline CDR1 is SGHDN and CDR2 is FVKESK. In nucleotides, the CDR3 is TGTGCCAGCAGCCAGGGACACCAGCCCCAGCATTTT. This gives the protein CASSQGHQPQHF.

This clone was counted a single time. This sequence joins TRBV19 and TRBJ2-3; 8 positions match TRBD1. CDR1 is LNHDA and CDR2 is SQIVND in the germline V gene (reference sequence). J lost 8 bases, V lost 1 base, and 8 bases had no gene match. This CDR3 comprises 15 residues. The DNA of the CDR3 is TGTGCCAGTAGTATAGGTCGGACAGGGTTCGGTACGCAGTATTTT. Its protein is CASSIGRTGFGTQYF.

The chain employs TRBV11-2 and TRBJ2-3; D is unresolved. CDR1 and CDR2 from the germline V gene are SGHAT and FQNNGV. The CDR3 is made up of 16 amino acids. The ends were cut back, 5 bases at V and 3 bases at J, with 18 bases in the middle. For the CDR3, the DNA is TGTGCCAGCAGCAACCCCGTGAGAGTTTTGACAGATACGCAGTATTTT. Its protein is CASSNPVRVLTDTQYF.

This chain uses TRBV7-9 with TRBJ1-4, with 11 bases lining up with TRBD1. Per the germline V gene, CDR1 is SEHNR and CDR2 is FQNEAQ (reference sequence). V was pared by 5 bases and J by 7 bases, with 3 bases of the junction left unmatched. This CDR3 region has 14 residues. The DNA of the CDR3 is TGTGCCAGCAGCACGGACAGGGGGCCTGAAAAACTGTTTTTT. Translated: CASSTDRGPEKLFF.

V is TRBV5-4 and J is TRBJ2-3; D perhaps matches TRBD2 (6 bases). Trimming shortened V by 1 base and J by 5 bases, and 17 bases separated the two germline ends. The CDR3 sequence is 16 residues long. Germline V gene sequence: CDR1 SGHNT, CDR2 YYREEE (reference sequence). The CDR3 reads CASSLTRGGAGDTQYF. CDR3 DNA: TGTGCCAGCAGCTTGACGCGGGGAGGTGCGGGAGATACGCAGTATTTT.

The chain has TRBV7-2 and TRBJ2-7, with D uncertain. V was clipped by 3 bases and J by 3 bases, with 15 bases between them. The germline CDR1 and CDR2 sequences are SGHTA and FQGNSA. The CDR3 is made up of 15 amino acids. CDR3: CASSLSTAVGYEQYF. CDR3 coding DNA: TGTGCCAGCAGCTTGAGCACAGCCGTAGGCTACGAGCAGTACTTC.

This clone was detected only once. This chain uses TRBV28 with TRBJ2-5, with 7 bases that match TRBD2. Germline V gene sequence: CDR1 MDHEN, CDR2 SYDVKM. The CDR3 length is 13 residues. The ends lost 6 bases at V and 5 bases at J; junction bases unmatched: 6. In nucleotides, the CDR3 is TGTGCCAGCAGGGCACTAGCGCAGGAGACCCAGTACTTC. Encoded protein: CASRALAQETQYF. The whole variable domain, remainder taken from reference TRBV28 and TRBJ2-5, is DVKVTQSSRYLVKRTGEKVFLECVQDMDHENMFWYRQDPGLGLRLIYFSYDVKMKEKGDIPEGYSVSREKKERFSLILESASTNQTSMYLCASRALAQETQYFGPGTRLLVL.

V and J are TRBV3-1 (or the pseudogene TRBV3-2) and TRBJ2-6; D might be TRBD1 (5 bases). Germline CDR1 reads LGHDT; CDR2 reads YNNKEL (reference sequence). The CDR3 is 18 residues long. Trimming pared 2 bases from V and 0 bases from J, leaving 14 bases between. Written as DNA, the CDR3 is TGTGCCAGCAGCCAAACTGCTCACAGGTACTCTGGGGCCAACGTCCTGACTTTC. Encoded protein: CASSQTAHRYSGANVLTF.

The V gene is TRBV28, the J gene TRBJ2-5; D is unclear. Germline CDR1 and CDR2: MDHEN and SYDVKM. The CDR3 totals 14 residues. V was pared by 4 bases and J by 5 bases, with 14 bases between. The CDR3 spells CASSSAGPGETQYF. The CDR3 coding sequence is TGTGCCAGCAGTTCCGCCGGCCCCGGGGAGACCCAGTACTTC.

The chain couples TRBV3-1 (or the pseudogene TRBV3-2) to TRBJ1-1, with D tentatively TRBD1 (6 bases). This CDR3 has 15 amino acids. Germline V CDR1 and CDR2: LGHDT, YNNKEL (reference sequence). V lost 4 bases and J 7 bases, leaving 19 bases between the germline ends. The DNA of the CDR3 is TGTGCCAGCAGCCCTTTCGGCAGGGGTTCAGTTGAAGCTTTCTTT. Translation gives CASSPFGRGSVEAFF.

The genes are TRBV7-3 and TRBJ2-1, with 9 positions matching TRBD2. The CDR3 is 16 residues long. The ends lost 0 bases at V and 8 bases at J; junction bases unmatched: 8. The germline V gene has CDR1 SGHTA and CDR2 FQGTGA. The CDR3 is CASSLTWSGRRDEQFF. In DNA, the CDR3 is TGTGCCAGCAGCTTAACTTGGAGCGGGAGGCGGGATGAGCAGTTCTTC.

The genes are TRBV7-3 and TRBJ2-1; TRBD2 aligns across 15 bases. The CDR3 runs to 15 residues. V shed 5 bases and J 6 bases; nucleotides not matched to a gene: 2. Germline V gene data show CDR1 as SGHTA and CDR2 as FQGTGA. In DNA form, the CDR3 reads TGTGCCAGCAGCGCGGGACTAGCGGGAGGCAATGAGCAGTTCTTC. Translation: CASSAGLAGGNEQFF.

V and J are TRBV27 and TRBJ1-5, with 7 positions matching TRBD1. Germline V gene lookup returns CDR1 MNHEY and CDR2 SMNVEV (reference sequence). The CDR3 spans 13 residues. V was clipped by 6 bases and J by 7 bases; unmatched bases: 6. The DNA of the CDR3 is TGTGCCAGCAGCTTAGACAGGGACCAGCCCCAGCATTTT. It codes for CASSLDRDQPQHF.

The genes are TRBV29-1 and TRBJ1-2; 10 bases map to TRBD1. V was clipped by 0 bases and J by 13 bases; unmatched bases: 11. Per the germline V gene, CDR1 is SQVTM and CDR2 is ANQGSEA. The CDR3 runs to 14 residues. The CDR3 bases are TGCAGCGTTGAAGACCCGGATTACCGGGACAGGGGCACCTTC. Translating it yields CSVEDPDYRDRGTF. Looking up the rest from reference TRBV29-1 and TRBJ1-2 gives the full variable domain: SAVISQKPSRDICQRGTSLTIQCQVDSQVTMMFWYRQQPGQSLTLIATANQGSEATYESGFVIDKFPISRPNLTFSTLTVSNMSPEDSSIYLCSVEDPDYRDRGTFGSGTRLTVV.

The chain uses TRBV5-1 and TRBJ2-2; D is possibly TRBD1 (5 bases). V gave up 3 bases and J gave up 0 bases, with 9 bases separating them. Germline lookup yields CDR1 SGHRS and CDR2 YFSETQ. The CDR3 length is 15 residues. The chain's CDR3 is CASSSDRSNTGELFF. CDR3 DNA: TGCGCCAGCAGCTCTGACAGATCGAACACCGGGGAGCTGTTTTTT.

The genes are TRBV6-6 and TRBJ2-1, with 11 bases identical to TRBD1. CDR1 MNHNY and CDR2 SVGAGI come from the germline V gene (reference sequence). V shed 5 bases, J shed 6 bases, and the junction held 12 bases outside the gene matches. The CDR3 has 17 amino acids. The CDR3 sequence: CASSRGTGGNYPNEQFF. As DNA, the CDR3 is TGTGCCAGCAGTCGGGGGACAGGGGGGAACTACCCCAATGAGCAGTTCTTC.

The rearrangement links TRBV28 to TRBJ1-5; a possible D gene is TRBD1 (6 bases). In germline, CDR1 is MDHEN, CDR2 SYDVKM. The CDR3 has 12 amino acids. Trimming cost V 6 bases and J 5 bases, with 8 bases left between them. The CDR3 loop is CASRQGDQPQHF. Here the CDR3 DNA reads TGTGCCAGCAGACAGGGCGATCAGCCCCAGCATTTT.

This clone came up a few times. The chain couples TRBV5-1 to TRBJ2-6; 9 positions agree with TRBD1. The junction had 4 bases not matched to a gene; V was cut back by 1 base and J by 2 bases. This CDR3 is 17 amino acids long. The germline CDR1 and CDR2 sequences are SGHRS and YFSETQ. CDR3 coding DNA: TGCGCCAGCAGCTTGTACCACAGGGGGCCTGGGGCCAACGTCCTGACTTTC. This sequence encodes CASSLYHRGPGANVLTF.